Below, 22 T cell receptor beta chains from the same sample are listed, as sequenced in a study of spatial heterogeneity in lung cancer. TCRdb itself ran the 5' RACE reads through MiXCR, one entry per CDR3 protein. Among over 40,000 distinct CDR3 sequences listed, about an eighth were seen once. Time point here: blood at routine non-recurrence follow-up after resection. This specimen was PBMCs, taken at follow-up. The receptors come from a male donor with early-stage non-small cell lung cancer.

The sample holds a few counts of this clonotype. The CDR3 region has the DNA TGTGCCAGCAAACTAGCCGGGTCCGACGAGCAGTACTTC. Protein sequence: CASKLAGSDEQYF. V usage is TRBV7-2 and J usage is TRBJ2-7, with a possible D match to TRBD2 (6 bases). CDR3 size: 13 residues. Per the germline V gene, CDR1 is SGHTA and CDR2 is FQGNSA. The germline V and J ends were trimmed by 7 bases and 5 bases, with 15 bases remaining between them.

The chain couples TRBV20-1 to TRBJ2-4; tentative D call: TRBD2 (7 bases). CDR3 length: 14 residues. Germline V gene data show CDR1 as DFQATT and CDR2 as SNEGSKA (reference sequence). V dropped 4 bases and J dropped 0 bases, with 10 bases sitting between them. The chain's CDR3 is CSATRGLAKNIQYF. Here the CDR3 DNA reads TGCAGTGCTACGCGGGGGCTAGCCAAAAACATTCAGTACTTC.

The sample holds a few counts of this clonotype. The chain has TRBV27 and TRBJ1-2; D is perhaps TRBD1 (5 bases). Germline values: CDR1 MNHEY, CDR2 SMNVEV (reference sequence). V was cut by 5 bases and J by 3 bases, with 13 bases left in between. This CDR3 comprises 14 residues. CDR3 sequence (DNA): TGTGCCAGCAGTCCGGGCGACAGACACTATGGCTACACCTTC. Protein: CASSPGDRHYGYTF.

This clonotype has a single count. The genes are TRBV3-1 and TRBJ2-2; the D is unclear. Looked up from germline, CDR1 is LGHDT and CDR2 is YNNKEL (reference sequence). The CDR3 consists of 14 residues. The V end was cut by 4 bases, the J end by 4 bases, with 10 bases between. The CDR3 reads CASSRQSGTGELFF. The CDR3 DNA reads as TGTGCCAGCAGCCGCCAATCAGGCACCGGGGAGCTGTTTTTT. Complete variable domain (other parts from reference TRBV3-1 and TRBJ2-2): DTAVSQTPKYLVTQMGNDKSIKCEQNLGHDTMYWYKQDSKKFLKIMFSYNNKELIINETVPNRFSPKSPDKAHLNLHINSLELGDSAVYFCASSRQSGTGELFFGEGSRLTVL.

The chain couples TRBV6-2 or TRBV6-3 to TRBJ2-3; the D gene could be TRBD1 or TRBD2 (6 bases each). Trimming took 2 bases from V and 4 from J, leaving 13 bases between them. Germline V CDR1 and CDR2: MNHEY, SVGEGT. The length of the CDR3 is 15 residues. The CDR3 sequence: CASSYTKGGADTQYF. As DNA, the CDR3 is TGTGCCAGCAGTTACACGAAGGGGGGAGCAGATACGCAGTATTTT.

The rearrangement joins TRBV5-4 to TRBJ2-3, with 9 nucleotides matching TRBD1. The germline gives CDR1 SGHNT, CDR2 YYREEE (reference sequence). Trimming took 4 bases from V and 6 from J; bases not matched to a gene: 9. The CDR3 has 15 residues. CDR3 sequence reads: CASSAPGQGGDTQYF. The DNA for the CDR3 is TGTGCCAGCAGCGCGCCGGGACAGGGTGGCGATACGCAGTATTTT.

This clonotype was observed many times. The gene calls are TRBV7-2 and TRBJ2-3; 8 nucleotides align to TRBD1. Germline V lookup: CDR1 SGHTA, CDR2 FQGNSA. Unmatched junction bases numbered 10, after V lost 8 bases and J lost 3 bases. The CDR3 sequence is 15 residues long. CDR3 sequence: CASQTRTGTTDTQYF. The CDR3 bases are TGTGCCAGCCAAACCCGGACAGGGACAACAGATACGCAGTATTTT.

This chain links TRBV7-2 with TRBJ2-1, with D hard to call. Trimming removed 5 bases from V and 7 bases from J, with 6 bases in between. Germline V gene lookup returns CDR1 SGHTA and CDR2 FQGNSA. CDR3 length equals 11 residues. The CDR3 spells CASSRVNEQFF. The CDR3 DNA sequence: TGTGCCAGCAGCAGGGTGAATGAGCAGTTCTTC.

In its sample, this clonotype was seen many times. The gene calls are TRBV20-1 and TRBJ2-7; D is unclear. The CDR3 loop spans 11 amino acids. V gave up 4 bases and J gave up 6 bases, with 10 bases separating them. Per the germline V gene, CDR1 is DFQATT and CDR2 is SNEGSKA (reference sequence). CDR3 loop: CSAKRSGEQYF. DNA of the CDR3: TGCAGTGCTAAGAGGAGTGGCGAGCAGTACTTC.

In its sample, this clonotype was seen many times. This chain joins TRBV5-1 and TRBJ1-4; a weak D match, TRBD1 (6 bases). CDR1 SGHRS and CDR2 YFSETQ come from the germline V gene. There are 15 residues in the CDR3. Trimming removed 1 base from V and 2 bases from J, with 9 bases in between. The CDR3 DNA follows: TGCGCCAGCAGCTTGTGGGGGGCGACTAATGAAAAACTGTTTTTT. Amino acid sequence: CASSLWGATNEKLFF.

By sample share, this clonotype is large (0.1 to 1%). This chain connects TRBV12-3 or TRBV12-4 to TRBJ2-5; D is perhaps TRBD1 (6 bases). Trimming stripped 1 base from V and 4 bases from J, with 19 bases between. This CDR3 region has 17 residues. CDR3 loop: CASSLGTPPARGETQYF. CDR3 in DNA: TGTGCCAGCAGTTTAGGGACTCCCCCAGCCAGGGGAGAGACCCAGTACTTC.

In this sample, this clonotype turned up many times. The chain recombines TRBV27 with TRBJ1-1; 8 nucleotides agree with TRBD1. There are 13 residues in the CDR3. Germline assignment: CDR1 MNHEY and CDR2 SMNVEV (reference sequence). The V gene end was trimmed by 2 bases and the J gene end by 7 bases; junction bases not matched to a gene: 3. As DNA, the CDR3 is TGTGCCAGCAGTTTAGGACAGGGACTTGAAGCTTTCTTT. Residues: CASSLGQGLEAFF.

The rearrangement joins TRBV7-9 to TRBJ1-5, with D possibly matching TRBD1 (6 bases). This CDR3 spans 15 amino acids. CDR1 is SEHNR, CDR2 FQNEAQ, per germline (reference sequence). Trimming cost V 5 bases and J 4 bases, with 15 bases left between them. The CDR3 sequence: CASSQGFGRNQPQHF. The CDR3 DNA follows: TGTGCCAGCAGCCAGGGGTTTGGACGGAATCAGCCCCAGCATTTT. Complete variable domain (other parts from reference TRBV7-9 and TRBJ1-5): DTGVSQNPRHKITKRGQNVTFRCDPISEHNRLYWYRQTLGQGPEFLTYFQNEAQLEKSRLLSDRFSAERPKGSFSTLEIQRTEQGDSAMYLCASSQGFGRNQPQHFGDGTRLSIL.

The chain joins TRBV2 to TRBJ2-3; D is ambiguous. Trimming shortened V by 8 bases and J by 6 bases, and 9 bases separated the two germline ends. The germline CDR1 and CDR2 sequences are SNHLY and FYNNEI. The CDR3 has 11 amino acids. CDR3 coding DNA: TGTGCCAGCCGCCTCTATGATACGCAGTATTTT. Translating it yields CASRLYDTQYF.

This clonotype has only a few counts. V and J are TRBV19 and TRBJ1-2; D perhaps matches TRBD1 (5 bases). The CDR3 has 15 residues. Per the germline V gene, CDR1 is LNHDA and CDR2 is SQIVND (reference sequence). Deletions cut 3 bases from V and 4 bases from J, with 15 bases between. CDR3 in amino acids: CASSIRSGTGYGYTF. The DNA for the CDR3 is TGTGCCAGTAGTATCCGATCCGGGACGGGCTATGGCTACACCTTC.

V is TRBV29-1 and J is TRBJ1-4; TRBD1 might be the D (5 bases). Trimming cost V 7 bases and J 8 bases, with 14 bases left between them. CDR1 and CDR2 (germline): SQVTM, ANQGSEA. The CDR3 runs to 12 residues. The CDR3 loop is CSARDAGEKLFF. CDR3 sequence (DNA): TGCAGCGCCCGGGACGCGGGAGAAAAACTGTTTTTT.

In its sample, this clonotype was seen many times. The chain carries TRBV6-6 and TRBJ1-4; no firm D call. The CDR3 extends over 14 amino acids. CDR1 MNHNY and CDR2 SVGAGI come from the germline V gene (reference sequence). Trimming removed 8 bases from V and 4 bases from J, with 14 bases in between. The CDR3 protein is CASAIVRGNEKLFF. The DNA for the CDR3 is TGTGCCAGCGCCATAGTGCGGGGTAATGAAAAACTGTTTTTT.

This clonotype has a count of ten or more. V and J are TRBV5-1 and TRBJ2-3; D could derive from TRBD1 or TRBD2 (5 bases each). Looked up from germline, CDR1 is SGHRS and CDR2 is YFSETQ. The CDR3 is made up of 15 amino acids. Between the trimmed V and J ends, which lost 0 bases and 2 bases, there was a span of 10 bases. CDR3 nucleotides: TGCGCCAGCAGCTTGGAGAGGGGCTTCACAGATACGCAGTATTTT. Its protein is CASSLERGFTDTQYF.

This clonotype appeared a few times. The V call is TRBV3-1, the J call TRBJ1-3, with D unresolved. The CDR3 sequence is 12 residues long. V was clipped by 4 bases and J by 4 bases, with 5 bases between them. Germline V gene sequence: CDR1 LGHDT, CDR2 YNNKEL (reference sequence). The CDR3 spells CASSRIGNTIYF. The CDR3 coding sequence is TGTGCCAGCAGCCGTATCGGAAACACCATATATTTT.

This clonotype has ten or more counts. The chain has TRBV6-6 and TRBJ1-5; no reliable D call. The CDR3 runs to 14 residues. V shed 0 bases and J shed 6 bases, with 9 bases lying between them. Germline V lookup: CDR1 MNHNY, CDR2 SVGAGI (reference sequence). Here the CDR3 DNA reads TGTGCCAGCAGTTACTCATCCCAGGCTCAGCCCCAGCATTTT. Protein product: CASSYSSQAQPQHF.

This clonotype was detected only a few times. The chain carries TRBV28 and TRBJ1-5; 10 nucleotides agree with TRBD1. The CDR3 runs to 18 residues. Germline CDR1 is MDHEN and CDR2 is SYDVKM. V trimming: 6 bases; J trimming: 1 base; junction bases outside the gene matches: 12. CDR3 nucleotide sequence: TGTGCCAGCAGCAACCGGGACAGGGGTTGGAACAGCAATCAGCCCCAGCATTTT. The encoded protein is CASSNRDRGWNSNQPQHF.

This clonotype was picked up many times. This sequence joins TRBV3-1 and TRBJ1-6; D is unresolved. The CDR3 sequence is 15 residues long. CDR1 is LGHDT and CDR2 is YNNKEL in the germline V gene (reference sequence). V was trimmed by 2 bases and J by 9 bases, leaving 14 bases between them. The CDR3: CASSQNPPGISPLHF. The CDR3 DNA sequence: TGTGCCAGCAGCCAAAACCCTCCTGGAATTTCACCCCTCCACTTT.